This T cell receptor beta chain emerged from a study of post-analysis software for immune sequencing data. Each TCR beta cDNA library carried unique molecular identifiers. From approximately 0.95 to 9.8 million T cells, roughly 530,000 cDNA molecules were obtained. MiXCR, run by TCRdb on the PCR reads, gives a single entry per CDR3 protein. The profile shows hundreds of thousands of distinct CDR3 sequences, roughly 50% of them singletons. Notes on the study in general: Roughly five TRBV segments were significantly more frequent in patients than in controls. TRBV5-6, TRBV5-1 and TRBV20-1 were among these segments.

V lost 2 bases, J lost 9 bases, and 8 bases stayed unmatched. Germline-derived CDR1 and CDR2 are LGHDT and YNNKEL (reference sequence). The CDR3 runs 15 residues. Points on this clonotype: Its antigen remains unidentified.

This receptor was obtained from a girl aged 5-17 years with multiple sclerosis. This chain joins TRBV3-1 and TRBJ2-1, with 9 bases fitting TRBD2. Sequenced: blood. The CDR3 spells CASSQIAGADGEQFF. The CDR3 coding sequence is TGTGCCAGCAGCCAAATAGCGGGAGCGGATGGTGAGCAGTTCTTC.